The rows below give T cell receptor beta chains drawn from one sample of a study of T cell repertoires in cytomegalovirus infection. TCRdb re-derived calls from the reads in MiXCR, one entry per CDR3 protein. The sample records around 710,000 distinct CDR3 sequences, 29% being singletons. No antigen has been identified for these receptors. This specimen was cultured CD8+ T cells from PBMCs, taken from culture after CMV antigen stimulation. The receptors here all came from a human donor in good health (CMV status not recorded). Some clones in this sample may be carry-over from other donors' samples. Both conserved end residues are trimmed from each CDR3.

TRBV5-4	TRBJ2-7	ASSDPFGTEQY
TRBV6-1	TRBJ1-5	ASSLQGIGNQPQH
TRBV28	TRBJ2-1	ASTFPEGRGLYKTSYNEQF
TRBV7-2	TRBJ1-1	ATSEGTEAF
TRBV29-1	TRBJ2-5	SVEGLGSETQY
TRBV7-9	TRBJ2-1	ASSLGQGTSEQF
TRBV7-6	TRBJ2-2	ASSLEAGTVYTGELF
TRBV5-4	TRBJ2-5	ASSFLLAERKETQY
TRBV2	TRBJ2-5	ASIAGSAETQY
TRBV6-1	TRBJ1-2	ASSEGTLRNYGYT
TRBV20-1	TRBJ1-4	SAREAATNEKLF
TRBV7-2	TRBJ2-7	ASSLEVGRVDDEQY
TRBV6-5	TRBJ1-2	ASSYHREANYGYT
TRBV29-1	TRBJ1-2	SVELYGYT
TRBV2	TRBJ1-1	ASITGRTFRIRITEAF
TRBV5-1	TRBJ2-3	ASSQTGTSGGAWYADTQY
TRBV27	TRBJ1-1	ASRNSGTGVTEAF
TRBV7-6	TRBJ2-7	ASGGGGGVYEQY
TRBV7-2	TRBJ2-5	ASRLKGDRDQETQY
TRBV7-9	TRBJ1-4	ASSSEEEKLF
TRBV5-1	TRBJ2-5	ASSFGGRRETQY
TRBV5-6	TRBJ2-3	ASSPDRVRADTQY
TRBV29-1	TRBJ1-2	SVEKRTGGAPSYGYT
TRBV13	TRBJ1-1	ASRETELNTEAF
TRBV7-2	TRBJ2-7	ASSLVDGPREQY
TRBV12-3/TRBV12-4	TRBJ1-5	ASSLDEYSNQPQH
TRBV7-6	TRBJ1-6	ASSLGEARPPLH
TRBV5-1	TRBJ2-1	ASSLDRDSYNEQF
TRBV5-4	TRBJ1-3	ATATGNTIY
TRBV19	TRBJ1-5	ASSIRQQSNQPQH
TRBV23-1	TRBJ2-3	ASSLTPPGLAGLTSTDTQY
TRBV5-5	TRBJ1-1	ASSLAFSGTLGLRNTEAF
TRBV7-3	TRBJ2-2	ASSLRTSGGAITGELF
TRBV6-5	TRBJ1-1	ASKSGVNTEAF
TRBV12-3/TRBV12-4	TRBJ2-2	ASSLASRVIPGELF
TRBV7-9	TRBJ2-3	ASSSLKGNAGGGTDTQY
TRBV6-5	TRBJ1-6	ASSYSGESPLH
TRBV7-6	TRBJ2-1	ASSTWTSGGADQNEQF
TRBV5-4	TRBJ2-2	ARKGTLHTGELF
TRBV6-2/TRBV6-3	TRBJ1-6	ASSLLAHTGTGGSSRNSPLH
TRBV7-8	TRBJ1-5	ASSLRTGTNQPQH
TRBV7-9	TRBJ2-1	ASSQKLAGVNNEQF